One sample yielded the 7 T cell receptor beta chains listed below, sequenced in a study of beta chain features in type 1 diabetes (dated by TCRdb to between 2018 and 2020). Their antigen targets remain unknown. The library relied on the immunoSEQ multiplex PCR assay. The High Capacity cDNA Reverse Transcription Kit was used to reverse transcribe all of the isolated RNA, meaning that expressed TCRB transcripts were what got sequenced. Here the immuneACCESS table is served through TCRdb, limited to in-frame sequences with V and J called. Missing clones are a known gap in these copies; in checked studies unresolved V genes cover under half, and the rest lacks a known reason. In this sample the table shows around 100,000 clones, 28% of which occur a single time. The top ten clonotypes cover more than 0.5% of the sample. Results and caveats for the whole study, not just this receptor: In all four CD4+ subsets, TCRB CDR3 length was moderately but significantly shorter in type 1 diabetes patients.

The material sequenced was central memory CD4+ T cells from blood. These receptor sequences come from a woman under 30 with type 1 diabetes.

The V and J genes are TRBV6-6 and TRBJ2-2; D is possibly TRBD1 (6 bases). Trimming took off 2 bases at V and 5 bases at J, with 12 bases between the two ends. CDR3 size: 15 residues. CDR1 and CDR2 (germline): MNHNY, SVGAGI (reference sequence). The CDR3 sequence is CASSYGGTPTGELFF. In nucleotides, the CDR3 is TGTGCCAGCAGTTACGGTGGGACACCGACCGGGGAGCTGTTTTTT.

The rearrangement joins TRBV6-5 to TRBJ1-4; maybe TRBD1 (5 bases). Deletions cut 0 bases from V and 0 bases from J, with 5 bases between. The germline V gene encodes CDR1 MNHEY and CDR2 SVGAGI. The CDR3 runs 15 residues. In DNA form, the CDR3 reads TGTGCCAGCAGTTACTCGACAGCAACTAATGAAAAACTGTTTTTT. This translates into CASSYSTATNEKLFF.

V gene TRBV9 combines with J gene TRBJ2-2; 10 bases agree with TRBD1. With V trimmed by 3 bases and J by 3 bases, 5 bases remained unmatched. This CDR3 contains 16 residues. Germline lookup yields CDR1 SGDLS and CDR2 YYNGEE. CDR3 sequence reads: CASSATGTGDTGELFF. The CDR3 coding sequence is TGTGCCAGCAGCGCTACCGGGACAGGGGACACCGGGGAGCTGTTTTTT.

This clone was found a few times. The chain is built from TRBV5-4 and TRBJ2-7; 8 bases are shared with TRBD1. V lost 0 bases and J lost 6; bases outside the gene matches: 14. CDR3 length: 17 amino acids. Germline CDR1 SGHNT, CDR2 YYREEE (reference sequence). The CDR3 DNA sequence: TGTGCCAGCAGCTTGGGAATAGGGACAGGAGGAGCCCTCGAGCAGTACGTC. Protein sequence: CASSLGIGTGGALEQYV.

The CDR3 region has the DNA TGTGCCAGCAGCGAGCGGACTAGCGACAATGAGCAGTTCTTC. This encodes CASSERTSDNEQFF. The chain recombines TRBV9 with TRBJ2-1, with 9 positions matching TRBD2. V shed 3 bases and J 5 bases; nucleotides not matched to a gene: 3. Per the germline V gene, CDR1 is SGDLS and CDR2 is YYNGEE. CDR3 length: 14 residues.

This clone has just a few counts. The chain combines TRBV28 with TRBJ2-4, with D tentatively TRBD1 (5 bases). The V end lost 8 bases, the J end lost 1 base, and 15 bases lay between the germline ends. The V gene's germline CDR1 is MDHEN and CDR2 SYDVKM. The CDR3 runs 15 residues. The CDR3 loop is CASFSPGLAKNIQYF. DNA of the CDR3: TGTGCCAGCTTCTCCCCAGGGCTCGCCAAAAACATTCAGTACTTC.

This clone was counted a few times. CDR3 sequence reads: CASSLGGINQETQYF. Here the CDR3 DNA reads TGTGCCAGCAGCTTGGGCGGGATAAATCAAGAGACCCAGTACTTC. The chain uses TRBV5-4 and TRBJ2-5, with D possibly TRBD2 on 6 matching bases. V dropped 0 bases and J dropped 2 bases, with 11 bases sitting between them. The CDR3 contains 15 residues. CDR1 and CDR2 from the germline V gene are SGHNT and YYREEE (reference sequence).